The clone carrying this TCR beta chain was picked up many times. The antigen remains unidentified. The data are from a study of T cells in Graves' hyperthyroidism and ophthalmopathy. Whole-study results and caveats: In validation, the model predicted ophthalmopathy. These predictions came a median roughly six months before onset.

TCR beta CDR3 region amplification was performed from RNA transcripts. A first-round RT-PCR of the TCR CDR3 used the HTBI primer set. TCRdb fed the multiplex PCR reads into MiXCR, producing one record per CDR3 protein. Altogether some 500,000 distinct CDR3 sequences are present, roughly an eighth being singletons, with the ten largest covering around a sixth. Graves' hyperthyroidism is called stable when ophthalmopathy does not progress within 18 months. Out of around 10 ml of fresh peripheral blood came the PBMCs. The CDR3 spans 11 residues. CDR1 GTSNPN and CDR2 SVGIG come from the germline V gene (reference sequence). The V end was cut by 2 bases, the J end by 4 bases, with 2 bases between.

The clonotype originates from a woman aged 18-30 years with Graves' hyperthyroidism. This chain links TRBV30 with TRBJ1-4; unclear D gene. Material for sequencing was blood. The CDR3 sequence: CAWSYNEKLFF. The DNA for the CDR3 is TGTGCCTGGAGTTATAATGAAAAACTGTTTTTT.